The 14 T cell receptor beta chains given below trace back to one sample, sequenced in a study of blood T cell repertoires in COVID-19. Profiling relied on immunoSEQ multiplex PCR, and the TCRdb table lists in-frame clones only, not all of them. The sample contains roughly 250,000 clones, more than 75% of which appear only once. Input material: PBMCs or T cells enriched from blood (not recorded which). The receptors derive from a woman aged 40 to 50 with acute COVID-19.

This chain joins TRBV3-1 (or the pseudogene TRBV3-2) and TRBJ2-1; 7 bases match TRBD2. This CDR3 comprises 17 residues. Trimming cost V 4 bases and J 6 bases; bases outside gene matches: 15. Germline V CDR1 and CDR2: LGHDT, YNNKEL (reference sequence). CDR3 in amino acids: CASSPGSLGTKSNEQFF. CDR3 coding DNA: TGTGCCAGCAGCCCAGGTAGCCTCGGGACTAAATCCAATGAGCAGTTCTTC.

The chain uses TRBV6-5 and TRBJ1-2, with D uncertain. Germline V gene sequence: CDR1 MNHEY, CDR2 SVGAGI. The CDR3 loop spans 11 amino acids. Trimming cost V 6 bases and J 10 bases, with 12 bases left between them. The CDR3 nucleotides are TGTGCCAGCAGCCAATTAGTAGCCTACACCTTC. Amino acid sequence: CASSQLVAYTF.

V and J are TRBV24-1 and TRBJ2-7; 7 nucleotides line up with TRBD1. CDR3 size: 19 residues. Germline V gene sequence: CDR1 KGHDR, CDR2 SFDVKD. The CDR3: CALPSVQPGTEIPSYEQYF. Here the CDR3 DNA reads TGTGCTCTACCCTCTGTTCAACCCGGGACAGAAATTCCCTCCTACGAGCAGTACTTC.

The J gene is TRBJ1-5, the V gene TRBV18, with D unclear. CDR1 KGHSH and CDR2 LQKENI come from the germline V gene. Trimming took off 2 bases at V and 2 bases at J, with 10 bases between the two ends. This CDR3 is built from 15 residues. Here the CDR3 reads CASSPERVGNQPQHF. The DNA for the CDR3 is TGTGCCAGCTCACCAGAGAGGGTTGGCAATCAGCCCCAGCATTTT. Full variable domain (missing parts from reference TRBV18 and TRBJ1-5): NAGVMQNPRHLVRRRGQEARLRCSPMKGHSHVYWYRQLPEEGLKFMVYLQKENIIDESGMPKERFSAEFPKEGPSILRIQQVVRGDSAAYFCASSPERVGNQPQHFGDGTRLSIL.

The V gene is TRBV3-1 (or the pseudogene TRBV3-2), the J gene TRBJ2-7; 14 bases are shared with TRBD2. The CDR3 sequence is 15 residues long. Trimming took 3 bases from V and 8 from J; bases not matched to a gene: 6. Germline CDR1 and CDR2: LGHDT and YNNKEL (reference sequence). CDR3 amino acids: CASSHSTSGRAQQYF. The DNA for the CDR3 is TGTGCCAGCAGCCACTCGACTAGCGGGAGGGCCCAGCAGTACTTC.

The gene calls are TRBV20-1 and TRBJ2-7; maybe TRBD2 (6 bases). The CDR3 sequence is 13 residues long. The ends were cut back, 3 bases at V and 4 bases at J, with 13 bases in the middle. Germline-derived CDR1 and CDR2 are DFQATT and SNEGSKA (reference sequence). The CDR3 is CSASTGRGYEQYF. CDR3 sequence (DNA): TGCAGTGCTAGTACCGGGAGAGGGTACGAGCAGTACTTC.

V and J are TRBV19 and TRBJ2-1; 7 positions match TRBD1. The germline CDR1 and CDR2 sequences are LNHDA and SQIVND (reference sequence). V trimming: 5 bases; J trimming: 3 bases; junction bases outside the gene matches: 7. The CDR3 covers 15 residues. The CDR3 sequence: CASSGPTGYYNEQFF. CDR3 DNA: TGTGCCAGTAGTGGCCCGACAGGGTACTACAATGAGCAGTTCTTC.

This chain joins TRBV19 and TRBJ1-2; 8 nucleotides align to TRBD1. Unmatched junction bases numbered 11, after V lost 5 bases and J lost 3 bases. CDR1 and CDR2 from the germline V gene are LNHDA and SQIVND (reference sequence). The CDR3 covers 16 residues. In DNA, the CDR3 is TGTGCCAGTAGTTCTGTCCGGACAGGGTCCGACTATGGCTACACCTTC. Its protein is CASSSVRTGSDYGYTF.

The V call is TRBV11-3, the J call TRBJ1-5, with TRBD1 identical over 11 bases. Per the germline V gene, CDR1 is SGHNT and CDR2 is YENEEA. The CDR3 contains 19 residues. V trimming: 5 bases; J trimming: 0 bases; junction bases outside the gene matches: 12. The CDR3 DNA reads TGTGCCAGCAGCCACAGAGAGGGACAGGGGGGGTATAGCAATCAGCCCCAGCATTTT. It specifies CASSHREGQGGYSNQPQHF.

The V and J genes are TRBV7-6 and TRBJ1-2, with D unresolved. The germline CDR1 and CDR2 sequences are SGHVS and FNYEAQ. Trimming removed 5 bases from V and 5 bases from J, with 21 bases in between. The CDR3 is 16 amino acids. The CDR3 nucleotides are TGTGCCAGCAGCCCTGACACGCGTTCAGTTGTTTATGGCTACACCTTC. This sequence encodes CASSPDTRSVVYGYTF.

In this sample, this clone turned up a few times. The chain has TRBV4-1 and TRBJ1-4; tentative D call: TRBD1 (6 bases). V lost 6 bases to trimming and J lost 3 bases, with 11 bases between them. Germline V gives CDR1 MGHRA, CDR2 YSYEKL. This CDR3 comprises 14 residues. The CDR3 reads CASSLGTSNEKLFF. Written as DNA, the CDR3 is TGCGCCAGCAGTCTCGGGACATCTAATGAAAAACTGTTTTTT.

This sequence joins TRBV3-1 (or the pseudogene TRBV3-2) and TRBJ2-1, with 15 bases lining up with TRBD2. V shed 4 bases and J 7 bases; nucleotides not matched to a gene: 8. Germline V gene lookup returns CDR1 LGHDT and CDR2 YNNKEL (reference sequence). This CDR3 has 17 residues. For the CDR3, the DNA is TGTGCCAGCAGCCGAAGGAGGACTAGCGGGAGGGGGAATGAGCAGTTCTTC. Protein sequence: CASSRRRTSGRGNEQFF.

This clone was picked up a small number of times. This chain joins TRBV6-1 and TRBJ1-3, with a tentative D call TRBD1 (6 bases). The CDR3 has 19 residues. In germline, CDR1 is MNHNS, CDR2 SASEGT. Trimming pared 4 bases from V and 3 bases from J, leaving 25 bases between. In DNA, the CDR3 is TGTGCCAGCAGTGCTCGGGACAAAATGCACTCTTTATATGGAAACACCATATATTTT. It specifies CASSARDKMHSLYGNTIYF.

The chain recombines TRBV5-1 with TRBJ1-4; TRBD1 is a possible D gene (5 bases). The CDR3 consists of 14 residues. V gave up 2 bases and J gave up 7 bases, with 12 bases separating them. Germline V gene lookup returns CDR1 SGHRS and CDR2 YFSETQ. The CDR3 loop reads CASSFAGTGEKLFF. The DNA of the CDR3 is TGCGCCAGCAGCTTTGCGGGGACGGGTGAAAAACTGTTTTTT. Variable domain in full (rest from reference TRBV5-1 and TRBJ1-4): KAGVTQTPRYLIKTRGQQVTLSCSPISGHRSVSWYQQTPGQGLQFLFEYFSETQRNKGNFPGRFSGRQFSNSRSEMNVSTLELGDSALYLCASSFAGTGEKLFFGSGTQLSVL.